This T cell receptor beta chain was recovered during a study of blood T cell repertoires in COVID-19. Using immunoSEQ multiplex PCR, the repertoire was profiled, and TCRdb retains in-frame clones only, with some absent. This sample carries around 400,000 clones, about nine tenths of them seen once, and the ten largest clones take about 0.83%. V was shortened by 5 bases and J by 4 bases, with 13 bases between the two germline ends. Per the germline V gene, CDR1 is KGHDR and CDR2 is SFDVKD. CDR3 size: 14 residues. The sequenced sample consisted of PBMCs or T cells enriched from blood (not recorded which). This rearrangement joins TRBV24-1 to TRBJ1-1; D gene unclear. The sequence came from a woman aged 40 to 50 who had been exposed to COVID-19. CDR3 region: CATSGSRPRTEAFF. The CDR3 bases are TGTGCCACCAGTGGGTCCAGGCCTCGCACTGAAGCTTTCTTT.